This T cell receptor beta chain was retrieved from a study of identical twins. The germline V gene has CDR1 DFQATT and CDR2 SNEGSKA (reference sequence). The CDR3 has 14 residues. Trimming removed 1 base at V and 1 base at J, with 7 bases between. Each CDR3 protein is one row after TCRdb ran MiXCR on the 5' RACE reads. The sample lists hundreds of thousands of distinct CDR3 sequences, 11% to 15% occurring once. The chain has TRBV20-1 and TRBJ2-2; D is undetermined. The sequencing input was memory (CD45RO+) T cells sorted from blood. The receptor comes from a woman aged 18 to 35 in good health. The CDR3 sequence: CSARGLGNTGELFF. In DNA, the CDR3 is TGCAGTGCTAGAGGACTGGGGAACACCGGGGAGCTGTTTTTT.